This T cell receptor beta chain was captured in a study of early T cells in non-severe SARS-CoV-2 infection. Regarding the study as a whole: Missing private and CD4 specificities, VDJdb matching favored anti-spike CD8 responses.

The library protocol tagged individual cDNA molecules with unique molecular identifiers. One entry per CDR3 protein, called by TCRdb with MiXCR from the 5' RACE reads. The table includes 80,000 to 100,000 distinct CDR3 sequences, 14% detected once. This CDR3 is built from 15 residues. Germline V gene data show CDR1 as SGHTA and CDR2 as FQGNSA. This clonotype was observed a handful of times. Its antigen is currently unknown. Mismatch with germline at one junction end may stem from a read error. The sequenced material came from whole blood. The receptor comes from an adult who was a healthcare worker with PCR-confirmed SARS-CoV-2 infection or an uninfected control (not recorded which). The rearrangement uses TRBV7-2 and TRBJ2-2; 8 bases map to TRBD2. The chain's CDR3 is CASSLAGGANGELFF. As DNA, the CDR3 is TGTGCCAGCAGCCTAGCCGGGGGGGCAAACGGGGAGCTGTTTTTT.